Sequencing of this T cell receptor beta chain was carried out in a study of tumor-infiltrating lymphocytes in primary liver carcinoma. Findings of the study overall: Blood fell significantly below tumors in its top-250-clone fraction (p = 0.039).

DNA and RNA were both co-extracted from approximately 20-30 mg of bulk tissue that had not been sorted. Surgical resection was used to treat these primary liver carcinoma patients. Patients in the cohort were treatment-naive and living with chronic HBV infection. CDR1 and CDR2 (germline): SGHAT, FQNNGV. V trimming: 8 bases; J trimming: 1 base; junction bases outside the gene matches: 11. The CDR3 consists of 16 residues. As for this clonotype: Its specificity is unknown.

Starting from 500 ng of total RNA, TCR beta cDNA was produced with a primer in the constant region. The TCR beta library was amplified through three nested multiplex PCR rounds in a modified ARM-PCR procedure. The first two PCR rounds used TRBV1-TRBV30 primers with a Cbeta primer, roughly 10 cycles each. TCRdb re-called the multiplex PCR reads through MiXCR, storing one row per CDR3 protein. This repertoire shows approximately 120,000 distinct CDR3 sequences, 60% to 75% found once; its top ten account for 7.5% to 9%. The clonotype was recovered from a woman in her sixties with primary liver carcinoma and hepatitis B virus infection. The rearrangement uses TRBV11-2 and TRBJ2-3, with 8 bases identical to TRBD1. The material sequenced was liver tumor tissue from sampling region 3. Subset of the sample: tumor region T3, left-lateral pole. DNA for the CDR3: TGTGCCAGCTGCTCATATACGGGACAGGGCACAGATACGCAGTATTTT. Amino acids: CASCSYTGQGTDTQYF.